The 26 T cell receptor beta chains reported below all come from one sample, sequenced in a study of shared clonotypes between healthy human individuals. Generated by immunoSEQ multiplex PCR, the TCRdb table keeps only in-frame clones and is missing some. The sample yields roughly 1,500,000 clones, 97% to 99% seen once. The material sequenced was naive CD4+ T cells sorted from blood. Subset defined: CD45RA+ positively selected. The receptor set was obtained from a man younger than 40 in good health.

The V and J genes are TRBV11-2 and TRBJ2-1; 15 bases line up with TRBD2. V lost 5 bases, J lost 0 bases, and 5 bases stayed unmatched. The CDR3 is made up of 18 amino acids. Germline lookup yields CDR1 SGHAT and CDR2 FQNNGV. The CDR3 DNA reads as TGTGCCAGCAGCCCGGGACTAGCGGGAGGTCACTCCTACAATGAGCAGTTCTTC. The encoded protein is CASSPGLAGGHSYNEQFF.

This chain links TRBV9 with TRBJ1-2; 12 bases are a match to TRBD1. The CDR3 runs to 15 residues. CDR1 is SGDLS and CDR2 is YYNGEE in the germline V gene. The V and J ends lost 2 bases and 7 bases, in that order; junction bases with no gene match: 6. CDR3 amino acids: CASSVAGQGAFGYTF. In DNA form, the CDR3 reads TGTGCCAGCAGCGTTGCGGGACAGGGGGCATTTGGCTACACCTTC.

The chain carries TRBV11-2 and TRBJ2-1; tentative D call: TRBD2 (6 bases). Germline loops: CDR1 SGHAT, CDR2 FQNNGV. The CDR3 runs to 12 residues. V was trimmed by 4 bases and J by 7 bases, leaving 8 bases between them. The CDR3 here is CASSWDSNEQFF. Here the CDR3 DNA reads TGTGCCAGCAGCTGGGACTCTAATGAGCAGTTCTTC.

The gene calls are TRBV5-1 and TRBJ1-2; no clear D. V dropped 4 bases and J dropped 2 bases, with 9 bases sitting between them. The CDR3 loop spans 13 amino acids. Germline CDR1 is SGHRS and CDR2 is YFSETQ. The CDR3 nucleotides are TGCGCCAGCAGCCATGTCCCGAACTATGGCTACACCTTC. Its protein product is CASSHVPNYGYTF.

This clone was counted a single time. The rearrangement uses TRBV28 and TRBJ1-3; perhaps TRBD1 as D (5 bases). Germline V gives CDR1 MDHEN, CDR2 SYDVKM. Trimming shortened V by 4 bases and J by 7 bases, and 14 bases separated the two germline ends. This CDR3 contains 14 residues. The CDR3 coding sequence is TGTGCCAGCAGTTCGCCGGGGACGGTCAACACCATATATTTT. Its protein is CASSSPGTVNTIYF.

This clone was observed a single time. The chain employs TRBV7-9 and TRBJ2-7, with TRBD2 as a possible D gene (5 bases). Germline V CDR1 and CDR2: SEHNR, FQNEAQ (reference sequence). The CDR3 spans 16 residues. V lost 5 bases to trimming and J lost 1 base, with 18 bases between them. DNA for the CDR3: TGTGCCAGCAGCCCCAATATCGAGCGGAGATCCTACGAGCAGTACTTC. Amino acids: CASSPNIERRSYEQYF.

V is TRBV5-4 and J is TRBJ2-5, with 10 bases identical to TRBD1. Germline trimming cut 5 bases from V and 4 bases from J; bases unmatched to any gene: 5. CDR3 length equals 14 residues. From germline, CDR1 is SGHNT and CDR2 YYREEE (reference sequence). CDR3 protein: CASRERQGAETQYF. In nucleotides, the CDR3 is TGTGCCAGCAGGGAGCGACAGGGGGCAGAGACCCAGTACTTC.

The genes are TRBV7-8 and TRBJ2-1, with a tentative D call TRBD1 (5 bases). This CDR3 contains 15 residues. Per germline, CDR1 SGHVS and CDR2 FQNEAQ. Trimming pared 1 base from V and 5 bases from J, leaving 12 bases between. The CDR3 protein is CASSLDEAGNNEQFF. As DNA, the CDR3 is TGTGCCAGCAGCTTAGACGAGGCAGGGAACAATGAGCAGTTCTTC.

The chain joins TRBV28 to TRBJ1-2, with 9 bases fitting TRBD1. Trimming cost V 6 bases and J 5 bases; bases outside gene matches: 10. The CDR3 is made up of 15 amino acids. Germline CDR1 is MDHEN and CDR2 is SYDVKM. Here the CDR3 reads CASRLPGQGGYGYTF. CDR3 coding DNA: TGTGCCAGCAGACTTCCGGGACAGGGTGGGTATGGCTACACCTTC.

The J gene is TRBJ1-1, the V gene TRBV2; D might be TRBD1 (6 bases). Germline values: CDR1 SNHLY, CDR2 FYNNEI. This CDR3 contains 13 residues. V lost 4 bases to trimming and J lost 7 bases, with 13 bases between them. CDR3 sequence reads: CASSARGAGEAFF. CDR3 in DNA: TGTGCCAGCAGTGCTCGGGGGGCCGGTGAAGCTTTCTTT.

This chain connects TRBV9 to TRBJ1-5; D is unresolved. Germline CDR1 is SGDLS and CDR2 is YYNGEE. V was shortened by 0 bases and J by 0 bases, with 7 bases between the two germline ends. This CDR3 contains 15 residues. The CDR3 DNA sequence: TGTGCCAGCAGCGTAGGCAGCTATAGCAATCAGCCCCAGCATTTT. This encodes CASSVGSYSNQPQHF.

This clone was detected only once. This rearrangement joins TRBV19 to TRBJ2-7; 7 bases are a match to TRBD1. From germline, CDR1 is LNHDA and CDR2 SQIVND (reference sequence). The V gene end was trimmed by 7 bases and the J gene end by 4 bases; junction bases not matched to a gene: 7. The CDR3 extends over 13 amino acids. CDR3 in amino acids: CASTEGRGYEQYF. DNA of the CDR3: TGTGCCAGTACCGAAGGCAGGGGGTACGAGCAGTACTTC.

The V call is TRBV19, the J call TRBJ2-7; 8 nucleotides align to TRBD1. The V and J ends lost 3 bases and 3 bases, in that order; junction bases with no gene match: 7. The CDR3 covers 15 residues. The germline gives CDR1 LNHDA, CDR2 SQIVND (reference sequence). The CDR3 is CASSMPDRARYEQYF. CDR3 nucleotides: TGTGCCAGTAGTATGCCGGACAGGGCCCGCTACGAGCAGTACTTC.

This chain uses TRBV7-8 with TRBJ1-1, with a weak D call TRBD1 (6 bases). Trimming removed 1 base from V and 4 bases from J, with 10 bases in between. The CDR3 contains 14 residues. Germline values: CDR1 SGHVS, CDR2 FQNEAQ. The CDR3 is CASSLGGGGTEAFF. The DNA for the CDR3 is TGTGCCAGCAGCTTAGGAGGGGGGGGCACTGAAGCTTTCTTT.

The CDR3 loop is CASSWRRKNTEAFF. In DNA, the CDR3 is TGTGCCAGCAGCTGGAGACGGAAGAACACTGAAGCTTTCTTT. This sequence joins TRBV27 and TRBJ1-1; D ambiguous. The CDR3 totals 14 residues. V lost 6 bases to trimming and J lost 1 base, with 12 bases between them. The germline gives CDR1 MNHEY, CDR2 SMNVEV (reference sequence).

The chain employs TRBV15 and TRBJ2-1; no reliable D call. This CDR3 spans 14 amino acids. CDR1 and CDR2 from the germline V gene are LNHNV and YYDKDF (reference sequence). The germline V and J ends were trimmed by 1 base and 7 bases, with 11 bases remaining between them. The CDR3 reads CATSRVLARNEQFF. For the CDR3, the DNA is TGTGCCACCAGCAGAGTATTGGCCAGGAATGAGCAGTTCTTC.

J is TRBJ1-5 and V is TRBV9, with a tentative D call TRBD1 (5 bases). The CDR3 has 13 residues. Trimming took 2 bases from V and 4 from J, leaving 7 bases between them. Germline V gene data show CDR1 as SGDLS and CDR2 as YYNGEE. The CDR3 DNA reads as TGTGCCAGCAGCGTGGACATAAATCAGCCCCAGCATTTT. It encodes CASSVDINQPQHF.

J is TRBJ2-7 and V is TRBV10-3; D is possibly TRBD1 (6 bases). The CDR3 contains 12 residues. V was clipped by 11 bases and J by 3 bases, with 14 bases between them. Germline CDR1 reads ENHRY; CDR2 reads SYGVKD. In DNA, the CDR3 is TGTGCCGTAAGGACAGATAACTACGAGCAGTACTTC. Its translation is CAVRTDNYEQYF.

The chain carries TRBV28 and TRBJ2-3; D gene uncertain. CDR1 is MDHEN and CDR2 is SYDVKM in the germline V gene. CDR3 size: 11 residues. V lost 5 bases to trimming and J lost 2 bases, with 2 bases between them. The CDR3 DNA sequence: TGTGCCAGCAGTAACACAGATACGCAGTATTTT. It encodes CASSNTDTQYF.

The chain has TRBV5-1 and TRBJ2-5; 8 bases fit TRBD2. V was pared by 7 bases and J by 5 bases, with 4 bases of the junction left unmatched. Germline CDR1 and CDR2: SGHRS and YFSETQ. The CDR3 has 12 amino acids. CDR3 in amino acids: CASGREAETQYF. In DNA, the CDR3 is TGCGCCAGCGGGCGGGAGGCGGAGACCCAGTACTTC.

The chain is built from TRBV18 and TRBJ2-7; 10 bases are a match to TRBD2. The CDR3 extends over 17 amino acids. Per germline, CDR1 KGHSH and CDR2 LQKENI. V lost 3 bases to trimming and J lost 3 bases; unmatched junction nucleotides: 11. CDR3 residues: CASSPNPWLAGVYEQYF. In nucleotides, the CDR3 is TGTGCCAGCTCACCTAACCCGTGGCTAGCGGGAGTCTACGAGCAGTACTTC.

The rearrangement joins TRBV19 to TRBJ2-4; D is perhaps TRBD2 (6 bases). This CDR3 has 15 residues. V gave up 6 bases and J gave up 2 bases, with 14 bases separating them. Germline-derived CDR1 and CDR2 are LNHDA and SQIVND (reference sequence). The DNA of the CDR3 is TGTGCCAGTAGGGATCTAGCGAAGTCCAAAAACATTCAGTACTTC. Protein product: CASRDLAKSKNIQYF.

CDR3 sequence (DNA): TGTGCCAGCAGTTCAGGACGCCGGGACCGATCCTACGAGCAGTACTTC. Protein sequence: CASSSGRRDRSYEQYF. The rearrangement joins TRBV28 to TRBJ2-7, with D possibly called TRBD1 or TRBD2 (5 bases each). CDR1 is MDHEN and CDR2 is SYDVKM in the germline V gene. The CDR3 length is 16 residues. Trimming pared 4 bases from V and 1 base from J, leaving 17 bases between. Filled out from reference TRBV28 and TRBJ2-7, the complete variable domain reads DVKVTQSSRYLVKRTGEKVFLECVQDMDHENMFWYRQDPGLGLRLIYFSYDVKMKEKGDIPEGYSVSREKKERFSLILESASTNQTSMYLCASSSGRRDRSYEQYFGPGTRLTVT.

V usage is TRBV5-5 and J usage is TRBJ2-3; D is perhaps TRBD1 or TRBD2 (5 bases each). Trimming took off 1 base at V and 8 bases at J, with 17 bases between the two ends. This CDR3 region has 15 residues. The germline V gene has CDR1 SGHKS and CDR2 YYEKEE (reference sequence). In nucleotides, the CDR3 is TGTGCCAGCAGCTTGTTCGGGGACCAATTCGGTACGCAGTATTTT. As protein: CASSLFGDQFGTQYF.

The V gene is TRBV28, the J gene TRBJ2-5, with 12 bases matching TRBD1. CDR3 length equals 19 residues. After removal of 3 bases from V and 0 bases from J, the junction contained 11 bases not matched to a gene. Germline lookup yields CDR1 MDHEN and CDR2 SYDVKM. The CDR3 nucleotides read TGTGCCAGCAGTTTGCTTCGGGACAGGGGGCCCCCGTACCAAGAGACCCAGTACTTC. It is translated as CASSLLRDRGPPYQETQYF.

This clone has a single count. V is TRBV5-5 and J is TRBJ1-2; D remains unclear. Germline CDR1 SGHKS, CDR2 YYEKEE (reference sequence). This CDR3 is 14 amino acids long. Trimming cost V 4 bases and J 3 bases, with 13 bases left between them. CDR3 bases: TGTGCCAGCAGCCCGCATACGGGGTACTATGGCTACACCTTC. Translated: CASSPHTGYYGYTF.